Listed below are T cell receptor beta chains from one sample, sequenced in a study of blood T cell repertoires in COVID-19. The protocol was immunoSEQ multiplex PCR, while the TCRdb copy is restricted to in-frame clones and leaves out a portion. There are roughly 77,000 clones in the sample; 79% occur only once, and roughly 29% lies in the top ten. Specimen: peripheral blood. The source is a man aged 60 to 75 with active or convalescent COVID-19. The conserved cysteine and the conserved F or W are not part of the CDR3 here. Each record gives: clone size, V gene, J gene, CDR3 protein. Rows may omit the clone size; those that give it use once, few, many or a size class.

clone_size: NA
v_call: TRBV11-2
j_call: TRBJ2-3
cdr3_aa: ASSLGGAGVTDTQY

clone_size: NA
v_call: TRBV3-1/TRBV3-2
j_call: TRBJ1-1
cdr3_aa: ASSRGTANTEAF

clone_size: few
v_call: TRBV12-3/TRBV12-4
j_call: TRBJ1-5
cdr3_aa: ASGTGPQPQH

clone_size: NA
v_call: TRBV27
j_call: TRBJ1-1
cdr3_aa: ASSSQGPYTEAF

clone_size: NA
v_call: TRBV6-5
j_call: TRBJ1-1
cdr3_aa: ASSSGGDTEAF

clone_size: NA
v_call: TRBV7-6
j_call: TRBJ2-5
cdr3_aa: ASSRYSGTGGGETQY

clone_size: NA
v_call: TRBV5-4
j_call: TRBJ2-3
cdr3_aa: ASSLRQTSGGASTDTQY

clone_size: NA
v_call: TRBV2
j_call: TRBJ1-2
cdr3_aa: ASSFRDRGRDGYT

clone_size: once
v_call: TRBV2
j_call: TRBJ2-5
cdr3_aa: ASSEIVWPASGQETQY

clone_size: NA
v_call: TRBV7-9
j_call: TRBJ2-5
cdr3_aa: ASSFSAGGHLETQY

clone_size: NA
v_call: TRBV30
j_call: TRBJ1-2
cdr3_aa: AYDRGYGYT

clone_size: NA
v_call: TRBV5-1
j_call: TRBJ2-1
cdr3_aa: ASSLASGNDEQF

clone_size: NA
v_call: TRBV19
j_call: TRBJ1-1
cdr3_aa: ASTALRDYTEAF

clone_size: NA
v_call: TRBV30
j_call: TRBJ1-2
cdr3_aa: AWSKRGFNYGYT

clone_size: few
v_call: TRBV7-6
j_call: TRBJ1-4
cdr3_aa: ASSPGTGGTLEKLF